This passage covers 8 T cell receptor beta chains from one sample sequenced in a study of naive and memory T cell subsets. An equimolar mix of two oligonucleotides served as the beta constant-region primer for TRBC1 and TRBC2. Four rounds of PCR amplified the ligated cDNA using nested alpha and beta constant-region primers plus SP2. One entry per CDR3 protein results from TCRdb running MiXCR on the UMI-ligation and nested PCR reads. The table has around 140,000 distinct CDR3 sequences, about 20% seen once. Their specific antigens are unknown. Broader study findings: Possibly reflecting memory cells re-expressing CD45RA, a few larger clonotypes occurred in naive repertoires, especially CD8.

The specimen sequenced was naive CD8+ T cells from blood. The receptor source for this set is a human donor in good health.

The V call is TRBV6-1, the J call TRBJ2-1; the D gene is possibly TRBD1 (6 bases). The CDR3 covers 11 residues. Trimming removed 7 bases from V and 7 bases from J, with 8 bases in between. CDR1 is MNHNS and CDR2 is SASEGT in the germline V gene. DNA of the CDR3: TGTGCCAGCAATACAGGGAATGAGCAGTTCTTC. Translated: CASNTGNEQFF.

This clonotype was counted only a few times. The J gene is TRBJ2-1, the V gene TRBV5-1, with D unresolved. The CDR3 contains 15 residues. CDR1 and CDR2 from the germline V gene are SGHRS and YFSETQ. The V and J ends lost 4 bases and 8 bases respectively, with 19 bases between them. CDR3 sequence: CASSAVGWEEDEQFF. In DNA, the CDR3 is TGCGCCAGCAGCGCGGTCGGGTGGGAAGAGGATGAGCAGTTCTTC.

This clonotype was recorded a few times. The J gene is TRBJ2-5, the V gene TRBV27, with TRBD2 identical over 9 bases. The CDR3 covers 14 residues. Germline V lookup: CDR1 MNHEY, CDR2 SMNVEV (reference sequence). J gave up 5 bases and V 3 bases, and 4 bases lay outside the gene matches. As DNA, the CDR3 is TGTGCCAGCAGTTTGATAGCGGGAGACGAGACCCAGTACTTC. The encoded protein is CASSLIAGDETQYF.

This clonotype was counted a few times. The genes are TRBV5-4 and TRBJ2-7; TRBD2 is a possible D gene (6 bases). The CDR3 length is 14 residues. Germline V lookup: CDR1 SGHNT, CDR2 YYREEE (reference sequence). V was cut by 1 base and J by 7 bases, with 15 bases left in between. CDR3 DNA: TGTGCCAGCAGCTTGCTCGGGGGTACGAGTGAGCAGTACTTC. It codes for CASSLLGGTSEQYF.

This clonotype was observed a handful of times. The chain uses TRBV12-3 or TRBV12-4 and TRBJ2-2; 15 bases map to TRBD2. This CDR3 spans 17 amino acids. The V and J ends lost 5 bases and 4 bases, in that order; junction bases with no gene match: 5. The chain's CDR3 is CASSRTSGRAITGELFF. DNA of the CDR3: TGTGCCAGCAGTAGGACTAGCGGGAGGGCCATCACCGGGGAGCTGTTTTTT.

The gene calls are TRBV28 and TRBJ1-5; maybe TRBD1 (6 bases). Germline CDR1 reads MDHEN; CDR2 reads SYDVKM. This CDR3 has 15 residues. V was clipped by 6 bases and J by 7 bases, with 19 bases between them. The CDR3 loop reads CASSPEGGLNQPQHF. CDR3 in DNA: TGTGCCAGCAGCCCGGAGGGGGGGCTGAACCAGCCCCAGCATTTT.

J is TRBJ2-1 and V is TRBV10-3; 11 nucleotides align to TRBD1. CDR3 size: 15 residues. CDR1 and CDR2 from the germline V gene are ENHRY and SYGVKD. Trimming at V came to 5 bases and at J to 9 bases, leaving 9 bases not matched to a gene. For the CDR3, the DNA is TGTGCCATCAGTCCCGGAGGACAGGGGGCGCTTGAGCAGTTCTTC. Translated: CAISPGGQGALEQFF.

This clonotype turned up a few times. The chain employs TRBV29-1 and TRBJ2-7, with 7 bases aligning to TRBD1. The CDR3 runs to 15 residues. With 1 base clipped from V and 2 bases from J, the junction kept 8 bases outside the gene matches. Germline V CDR1 and CDR2: SQVTM, ANQGSEA. The CDR3 loop reads CSVEGGWDSTYEQYF. The CDR3 DNA follows: TGCAGCGTTGAAGGGGGATGGGACAGCACCTACGAGCAGTACTTC.